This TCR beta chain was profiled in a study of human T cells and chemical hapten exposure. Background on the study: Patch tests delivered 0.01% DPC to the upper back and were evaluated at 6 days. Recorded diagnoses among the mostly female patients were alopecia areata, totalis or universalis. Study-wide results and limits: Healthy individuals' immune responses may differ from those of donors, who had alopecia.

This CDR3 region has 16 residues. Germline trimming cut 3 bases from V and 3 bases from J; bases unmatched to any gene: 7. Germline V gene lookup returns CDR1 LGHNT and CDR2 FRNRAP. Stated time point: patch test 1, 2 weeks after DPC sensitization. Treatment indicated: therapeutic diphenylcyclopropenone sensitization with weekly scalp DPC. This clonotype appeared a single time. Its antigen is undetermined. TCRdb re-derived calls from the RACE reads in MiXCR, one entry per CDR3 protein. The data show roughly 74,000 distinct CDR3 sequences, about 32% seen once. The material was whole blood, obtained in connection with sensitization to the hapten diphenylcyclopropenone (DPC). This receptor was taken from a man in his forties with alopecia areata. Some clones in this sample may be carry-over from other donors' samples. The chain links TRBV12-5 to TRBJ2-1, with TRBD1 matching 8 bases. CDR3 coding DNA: TGTGCTAGTGGTTTCATATCTGGACAGGGCTACAATGAGCAGTTCTTC. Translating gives CASGFISGQGYNEQFF. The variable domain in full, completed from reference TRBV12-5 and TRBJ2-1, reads DARVTQTPRHKVTEMGQEVTMRCQPILGHNTVFWYRQTMMQGLELLAYFRNRAPLDDSGMPKDRFSAEMPDATLATLKIQPSEPRDSAVYFCASGFISGQGYNEQFFGPGTRLTVL.